Presented here are 30 T cell receptor beta chains from one specimen sequenced in a study of blood T cell repertoires in COVID-19. Data came from immunoSEQ multiplex PCR; TCRdb stores just in-frame clones and leaves some out. The data contain approximately 30,000 clones, approximately 84% of them singletons. Sequencing used peripheral blood. These TCRs come from a man in his 70s with active COVID-19.

V is TRBV5-1 and J is TRBJ1-5, with TRBD1 as a possible D gene (5 bases). Germline V lookup: CDR1 SGHRS, CDR2 YFSETQ. V was shortened by 7 bases and J by 3 bases, with 14 bases between the two germline ends. This CDR3 comprises 14 residues. The CDR3: CASCVTVHNQPQHF. CDR3 nucleotide sequence: TGCGCCAGCTGCGTGACAGTACACAATCAGCCCCAGCATTTT.

This clone was recorded once. The CDR3 here is CASSLASGGAVETQYF. The DNA of the CDR3 is TGTGCCAGCAGCCTCGCTAGCGGGGGGGCCGTAGAGACCCAGTACTTC. V is TRBV11-3 and J is TRBJ2-5; 12 nucleotides line up with TRBD2. The CDR3 length is 16 residues. V was clipped by 5 bases and J by 4 bases; unmatched bases: 8. Per the germline V gene, CDR1 is SGHNT and CDR2 is YENEEA.

The chain has TRBV28 and TRBJ1-3, with no clear D. The germline CDR1 and CDR2 sequences are MDHEN and SYDVKM. The CDR3 has 16 residues. Between the trimmed V and J ends, which lost 6 bases and 0 bases, there was a span of 15 bases. The CDR3 DNA reads as TGTGCCAGCAGCCTAACCCCCTACGGCTCTGGAAACACCATATATTTT. Amino acid sequence: CASSLTPYGSGNTIYF.

The chain has TRBV4-3 and TRBJ2-5; a weak D match, TRBD2 (5 bases). Germline V gene sequence: CDR1 LGHNA, CDR2 YSLEER. This CDR3 is 16 amino acids long. Trimming removed 2 bases from V and 1 base from J, with 14 bases in between. This CDR3 is CASSQSARAVQETQYF. DNA of the CDR3: TGCGCCAGCAGCCAATCCGCGAGGGCAGTCCAAGAGACCCAGTACTTC.

The chain uses TRBV7-8 and TRBJ2-5, with a weak D call TRBD2 (6 bases). This CDR3 spans 14 amino acids. Germline V lookup: CDR1 SGHVS, CDR2 FQNEAQ. V shed 3 bases and J shed 1 base, with 9 bases lying between them. The CDR3 nucleotides are TGTGCCAGCAGCTTCCTGGGGGGCCAAGAGACCCAGTACTTC. It translates to CASSFLGGQETQYF.

This clone showed up just once. The V and J genes are TRBV29-1 and TRBJ1-2; D might be TRBD1 (6 bases). V was pared by 4 bases and J by 6 bases, with 9 bases between. This CDR3 comprises 11 residues. CDR1 and CDR2 (germline): SQVTM, ANQGSEA. CDR3 DNA sequence: TGCAGCGTTGCCAGGGGCGATGGCTACACCTTC. This translates into CSVARGDGYTF.

The chain joins TRBV11-2 to TRBJ2-3; the match to TRBD2 covers 15 bases. This CDR3 region has 19 residues. V lost 1 base to trimming and J lost 7 bases; unmatched junction nucleotides: 12. Germline V gene sequence: CDR1 SGHAT, CDR2 FQNNGV. Written as DNA, the CDR3 is TGTGCCAGCAGCTTAGTTCAAATTCCGGGACTAGCGGGGGGCTATACGCAGTATTTT. It is translated as CASSLVQIPGLAGGYTQYF. Using reference TRBV11-2 and TRBJ2-3 for the parts outside the CDR3, the full variable domain is EAGVAQSPRYKIIEKRQSVAFWCNPISGHATLYWYQQILGQGPKLLIQFQNNGVVDDSQLPKDRFSAERLKGVDSTLKIQPAKLEDSAVYLCASSLVQIPGLAGGYTQYFGPGTRLTVL.

J is TRBJ1-2 and V is TRBV11-3, with TRBD1 matching 12 bases. Losses at the gene ends were 2 bases for V and 8 bases for J; bases not matched to a gene: 6. Germline CDR1 reads SGHNT; CDR2 reads YENEEA. This CDR3 comprises 15 residues. CDR3 nucleotides: TGTGCCAGCAGCTTACCGGGACAGGGGGCGCAGGGCTACACCTTC. Translated: CASSLPGQGAQGYTF. Filled out from reference TRBV11-3 and TRBJ1-2, the complete variable domain reads EAGVVQSPRYKIIEKKQPVAFWCNPISGHNTLYWYLQNLGQGPELLIRYENEEAVDDSQLPKDRFSAERLKGVDSTLKIQPAELGDSAVYLCASSLPGQGAQGYTFGSGTRLTVV.

This chain uses TRBV5-1 with TRBJ1-2, with a weak D call TRBD1 (5 bases). Trimming removed 0 bases from V and 4 bases from J, with 16 bases in between. The CDR3 totals 16 residues. CDR1 and CDR2 (germline): SGHRS, YFSETQ. The CDR3 loop reads CASSLVLTGQPYGYTF. CDR3 nucleotides: TGCGCCAGCAGCTTGGTACTTACCGGACAACCCTATGGCTACACCTTC.

The genes are TRBV6-5 and TRBJ2-2, with a possible D match to TRBD1 (5 bases). CDR3 length: 13 amino acids. V dropped 7 bases and J dropped 1 base, with 7 bases sitting between them. CDR1 MNHEY and CDR2 SVGAGI come from the germline V gene. CDR3 sequence: CASIQGNTGELFF. The CDR3 nucleotides read TGTGCCAGCATTCAGGGGAACACCGGGGAGCTGTTTTTT.

CDR3 region: CASSSSGGANNEQFF. The CDR3 region has the DNA TGTGCCAGCAGCTCTAGCGGGGGGGCCAACAATGAGCAGTTCTTC. V gene TRBV7-8 combines with J gene TRBJ2-1; 12 nucleotides line up with TRBD2. Germline CDR1 reads SGHVS; CDR2 reads FQNEAQ. CDR3 size: 15 residues. The ends lost 4 bases at V and 5 bases at J; junction bases unmatched: 3.

The CDR3 bases are TGTGCCAGCAGCTCGGGAGGCGGTAGCGAGCAGTACTTC. It encodes CASSSGGGSEQYF. The chain combines TRBV7-2 with TRBJ2-7; 7 nucleotides align to TRBD2. Germline V CDR1 and CDR2: SGHTA, FQGNSA. V dropped 4 bases and J dropped 6; count of bases not matched to a gene: 6. The CDR3 sequence is 13 residues long.

This clone was counted only a few times. The genes are TRBV3-1 (or the pseudogene TRBV3-2) and TRBJ1-1; possible D gene TRBD1, 5 bases. V lost 3 bases, J lost 1 base, and 9 bases lay in between. The CDR3 spans 14 residues. Germline V gene data show CDR1 as LGHDT and CDR2 as YNNKEL (reference sequence). CDR3 in amino acids: CASSHGQGNTEAFF. The CDR3 DNA sequence: TGTGCCAGCAGCCATGGGCAGGGGAACACTGAAGCTTTCTTT.

This chain connects TRBV29-1 to TRBJ2-7; D may be TRBD2 (6 bases). The CDR3 covers 13 residues. Trimming shortened V by 4 bases and J by 7 bases, and 17 bases separated the two germline ends. CDR1 SQVTM and CDR2 ANQGSEA come from the germline V gene. As DNA, the CDR3 is TGCAGCGTTGGCCCTAGCGAAGGAAGGGAGCAGTACTTC. It yields the protein CSVGPSEGREQYF.

The V and J genes are TRBV19 and TRBJ2-1; D may be TRBD1 (5 bases). Germline V gene sequence: CDR1 LNHDA, CDR2 SQIVND (reference sequence). V was shortened by 4 bases and J by 10 bases, with 8 bases between the two germline ends. The CDR3 totals 11 residues. CDR3: CASSTGQEQFF. CDR3 bases: TGTGCCAGTAGTACCGGACAAGAGCAGTTCTTC.

This clone was seen only once. DNA of the CDR3: TGTGCCAGCAGTTTGGGACAGGGGGCTAAAGAGCAGTACTTC. This translates into CASSLGQGAKEQYF. V gene TRBV28 combines with J gene TRBJ2-7, with 12 bases matching TRBD1. CDR1 and CDR2 from the germline V gene are MDHEN and SYDVKM. Germline trimming cut 3 bases from V and 7 bases from J; bases unmatched to any gene: 4. The CDR3 is 14 amino acids.

The J gene is TRBJ2-3, the V gene TRBV5-6, with D possibly matching TRBD1 (5 bases). The germline V and J ends were trimmed by 2 bases and 6 bases, with 10 bases remaining between them. Germline CDR1 reads SGHDT; CDR2 reads YYEEEE. This CDR3 spans 13 amino acids. The CDR3 DNA reads as TGTGCCAGCAGCTTAAGACCAGGGGATACGCAGTATTTT. The encoded protein is CASSLRPGDTQYF.

The chain is built from TRBV18 and TRBJ1-1, with TRBD1 matching over 8 bases. CDR1 KGHSH and CDR2 LQKENI come from the germline V gene. The V segment lost 3 bases and the J segment 0 bases; nucleotides outside the gene matches: 15. The CDR3 spans 19 residues. The CDR3 nucleotides are TGTGCCAGCTCACCCTTCGACAGGGGCCCTACTCAAATGAACACTGAAGCTTTCTTT. Translating it yields CASSPFDRGPTQMNTEAFF. The full variable domain, rest sourced from reference TRBV18 and TRBJ1-1, is NAGVMQNPRHLVRRRGQEARLRCSPMKGHSHVYWYRQLPEEGLKFMVYLQKENIIDESGMPKERFSAEFPKEGPSILRIQQVVRGDSAAYFCASSPFDRGPTQMNTEAFFGQGTRLTVV.

The rearrangement joins TRBV6-2 or TRBV6-3 to TRBJ2-1, with TRBD2 matching 11 bases. Germline V gene lookup returns CDR1 MNHEY and CDR2 SVGEGT. The CDR3 is 15 residues long. V shed 8 bases, J shed 5 bases, and the junction held 8 bases outside the gene matches. The CDR3 DNA reads TGTGCCAGCCGCCCTAGCGGGGGGACCGACAATGAGCAGTTCTTC. As protein: CASRPSGGTDNEQFF.

CDR3 in amino acids: CASSLASGAHYEQYF. The DNA for the CDR3 is TGTGCCAGCAGCTTAGCTTCAGGGGCTCACTACGAGCAGTACTTC. V and J are TRBV11-3 and TRBJ2-7; weak D call: TRBD1 (6 bases). V was trimmed by 1 base and J by 3 bases, leaving 13 bases between them. The CDR3 contains 15 residues. The germline CDR1 and CDR2 sequences are SGHNT and YENEEA.

The rearrangement joins TRBV3-1 (or the pseudogene TRBV3-2) to TRBJ2-7; 7 bases are a match to TRBD1. This CDR3 has 14 residues. V lost 1 base to trimming and J lost 5 bases; unmatched junction nucleotides: 5. Germline V gene data show CDR1 as LGHDT and CDR2 as YNNKEL (reference sequence). The CDR3 nucleotides are TGTGCCAGCAGCCAAGGAGGGGGCTTTAACGAGCAGTACTTC. It is translated as CASSQGGGFNEQYF.

The chain's CDR3 is CASSLSREGEQFF. The CDR3 DNA reads as TGTGCCAGCAGTTTATCCAGGGAGGGTGAGCAGTTCTTC. V is TRBV12-3 or TRBV12-4 and J is TRBJ2-1; TRBD2 aligns across 7 bases. V shed 2 bases and J 9 bases; nucleotides not matched to a gene: 4. This CDR3 spans 13 amino acids.

This chain links TRBV19 with TRBJ2-7; D unresolved. The CDR3 sequence is 14 residues long. Trimming stripped 5 bases from V and 0 bases from J, with 11 bases between. Germline CDR1 is LNHDA and CDR2 is SQIVND (reference sequence). In DNA, the CDR3 is TGTGCCAGTAGTTCAAGACTCGGCTCCTACGAGCAGTACTTC. This sequence encodes CASSSRLGSYEQYF.

The chain joins TRBV6-2 or TRBV6-3 to TRBJ1-5; 11 positions match TRBD1. V dropped 4 bases and J dropped 7; count of bases not matched to a gene: 15. The CDR3 is 18 residues long. The V gene's germline CDR1 is MNHEY and CDR2 SVGEGT. CDR3 in amino acids: CASSSGSGTGGAGQPQHF. CDR3 sequence (DNA): TGTGCCAGCAGTTCTGGATCTGGGACAGGGGGTGCGGGCCAGCCCCAGCATTTT.

V usage is TRBV30 and J usage is TRBJ2-7, with a weak D call TRBD2 (5 bases). The CDR3 has 11 residues. CDR1 and CDR2 (germline): GTSNPN, SVGIG (reference sequence). Between the trimmed V and J ends, which lost 3 bases and 6 bases, there was a span of 9 bases. CDR3 amino acids: CAWSGVSEQYF. The CDR3 DNA is TGTGCCTGGAGCGGGGTTAGCGAGCAGTACTTC.

This clone was seen just once. The chain combines TRBV15 with TRBJ1-2; 7 nucleotides match TRBD1. Germline lookup yields CDR1 LNHNV and CDR2 YYDKDF (reference sequence). V was pared by 4 bases and J by 4 bases, with 9 bases of the junction left unmatched. The CDR3 is 15 amino acids. For the CDR3, the DNA is TGTGCCACCAGCATAAACAGGGGATTACTCTATGGCTACACCTTC. Translated, it gives CATSINRGLLYGYTF.

V usage is TRBV29-1 and J usage is TRBJ2-1; the D gene is possibly TRBD1 (5 bases). Germline loops: CDR1 SQVTM, CDR2 ANQGSEA. The CDR3 loop spans 13 amino acids. The V end lost 6 bases, the J end lost 8 bases, and 17 bases lay between the germline ends. CDR3 DNA sequence: TGCAGCGTGCAGGGTTGGGGATTATATGAGCAGTTCTTC. This codes for CSVQGWGLYEQFF.

This clone was detected once. The chain carries TRBV19 and TRBJ2-1; the D gene is possibly TRBD2 (5 bases). From germline, CDR1 is LNHDA and CDR2 SQIVND (reference sequence). This CDR3 contains 15 residues. Trimming removed 0 bases at V and 6 bases at J, with 12 bases between. In DNA, the CDR3 is TGTGCCAGTAGTATAGAGGTCGGGGTTCGCAATGAGCAGTTCTTC. Translated: CASSIEVGVRNEQFF.

The rearrangement joins TRBV11-2 to TRBJ2-7, with D perhaps TRBD2 (6 bases). Per germline, CDR1 SGHAT and CDR2 FQNNGV. The length of the CDR3 is 15 residues. Trimming took off 1 base at V and 0 bases at J, with 10 bases between the two ends. CDR3 sequence reads: CASSLVGGSSYEQYF. DNA for the CDR3: TGTGCCAGCAGCTTAGTAGGAGGGAGCTCCTACGAGCAGTACTTC.

The chain links TRBV6-5 to TRBJ1-2; 7 bases are shared with TRBD1. This CDR3 is 16 amino acids long. V lost 4 bases to trimming and J lost 4 bases; unmatched junction nucleotides: 12. Germline CDR1 is MNHEY and CDR2 is SVGAGI. In nucleotides, the CDR3 is TGTGCCAGCAGTTCCCTCGGACAGGTCACTAGCTATGGCTACACCTTC. Its translation: CASSSLGQVTSYGYTF.